This T cell receptor (beta chain) was found in a study of shared clonotypes between healthy human individuals. General study findings and limits: The authors sampled blood alone, and tissue repertoires likely differ. Represented diversity, genetic and exposure-history alike, was limited by few donors.

Trimming stripped 7 bases from V and 5 bases from J, with 9 bases between. The CDR3 sequence is 13 residues long. In germline, CDR1 is LNHDA, CDR2 SQIVND (reference sequence). In the naive CD8 group, cells lacked CD45RO and were positively selected for CCR7, so terminally differentiated effector memory CD45RA+ cells were left out. As regards this clone: Its specificity is unknown.

Assay used: immunoSEQ multiplex PCR; TCRdb lists only in-frame clones, some missing. There are around 2.1 million clones in the sample; about 93% occur only once, and 1.5% to 2% lies in the top ten. Sequencing was carried out using naive CD8+ T cells from PBMCs. This chain links TRBV19 with TRBJ2-6; D ambiguous. The source is a man younger than 35 in good health. Some clones in this sample may be carry-over from other donors' samples. CDR3 in DNA: TGTGCCAGTACTATCGGCCGGGCCAACGTCCTGACTTTC. Protein sequence: CASTIGRANVLTF.